This is a list of T cell receptor beta chains from one sample in a study of long-term antiretroviral therapy in people with HIV. The data were produced by immunoSEQ multiplex PCR, yet TCRdb's version contains in-frame clones alone and is incomplete. Among tens of thousands of clones listed, about four fifths were seen once. This material consisted of unsorted PBMCs, taken 0.3 years after starting antiretroviral therapy. The receptors come from a man aged 45 to 65 with HIV. The CDR3 runs from the conserved cysteine through the conserved F or W. The D gene is left open where the match is weak. Clone sizes are given selectively: once, few, many, or a class where the clone is expanded.

abundance | j_gene | d_gene | v_gene | CDR3nt | CDR3aa
. | TRBJ1-6 | . | TRBV28 | TGTGCCAGCAGTTTGTTTTCGGGGGGTGGTTCACCCCTCCACTTT | CASSLFSGGGSPLHF
. | TRBJ2-1 | . | TRBV6-1 | TGTGCCAGCAGTGAATCGCGTGGAAGCTCCTACAATGAGCAGTTCTTC | CASSESRGSSYNEQFF
few | TRBJ2-7 | . | TRBV19 | TGTGCCAGTAGTTCCCGCCACGAGCAGTACTTC | CASSSRHEQYF
. | TRBJ1-5 | . | TRBV18 | TGTGCCAGCTCACTGGGACCGAATAGCAATCAGCCCCAGCATTTT | CASSLGPNSNQPQHF
. | TRBJ2-1 | . | TRBV7-6 | TGTGCCAGCAGCCCAAGTAGCAGATCCATCTACAATGAGCAGTTCTTC | CASSPSSRSIYNEQFF
. | TRBJ2-3 | . | TRBV10-3 | TGTGCCATCAGTGAGTCGACGACAGGCGGCACGGATGATACGCAGTATTTT | CAISESTTGGTDDTQYF
few | TRBJ2-7 | . | TRBV5-4 | TGTGCCAGCAGTCGCATACCGACACTTTTCTACGAGCAGTACTTC | CASSRIPTLFYEQYF
few | TRBJ2-7 | . | TRBV4-1 | TGCGCCAGCAGATTAAACAGGGCTGCGTACGAGCAGTACTTC | CASRLNRAAYEQYF
. | TRBJ1-1 | TRBD1 | TRBV11-2 | TGTGCCAGCAGCTTAGTACCAGGGGGCGCATCAGCTTTCTTT | CASSLVPGGASAFF
. | TRBJ1-1 | TRBD1 | TRBV5-4 | TGTGCCAGCAGTCTGCAGGGGGCATGGACTGAAGCTTTCTTT | CASSLQGAWTEAFF
. | TRBJ1-1 | . | TRBV7-9 | TGTGCCAGCTCTTATGGGGGGGTACCTGAAGCTTTCTTT | CASSYGGVPEAFF
. | TRBJ2-7 | . | TRBV5-6 | TGTGCCAGCAGCTTGTACGGGCCAACCTACGAGCAGTACTTC | CASSLYGPTYEQYF
. | TRBJ2-5 | TRBD2 | TRBV5-1 | TGCGCCAGCATACCGACTAGCTTCGGGGGGGAGACCCAGTACTTC | CASIPTSFGGETQYF
few | TRBJ2-7 | . | TRBV28 | TGTGCCAGCAGTTTCAAACAGGGTCCATCCTACGAGCAGTACTTC | CASSFKQGPSYEQYF
. | TRBJ1-2 | TRBD1 | TRBV14 | TGTGCCAGCAGCCAAGCCGGGACAGGGAGCTATGGCTACACCTTC | CASSQAGTGSYGYTF
. | TRBJ2-1 | TRBD1 | TRBV6-5 | TGTGCCAGCAGTTACCGCGACAGGGGGCCGCAGTTCTTC | CASSYRDRGPQFF
. | TRBJ2-3 | . | TRBV6-1 | TGTGCCAGCAGTGAACTTCAAGGAATGGGGTATTTT | CASSELQGMGYF
. | TRBJ2-7 | . | TRBV9 | TGTGCCAGCAGCGTAGATGTCAACTACGAGCAGTACTTC | CASSVDVNYEQYF
once | TRBJ2-1 | . | TRBV10-3 | TGTGCCATCAGTGCCCCTCGGGGGAGTGTAGGGTACAATGAGCAGTTCTTC | CAISAPRGSVGYNEQFF
. | TRBJ1-2 | TRBD1 | TRBV6-5 | TGTGCCAGCAGTTACGGGCAGGGGGTAGGCTACACCTTC | CASSYGQGVGYTF
few | TRBJ1-4 | . | TRBV30 | TGTGCCTGGAGTGTACGGGAGACGGGTGGGGAAAAACTGTTTTTT | CAWSVRETGGEKLFF
. | TRBJ1-1 | . | TRBV14 | TGTGCCAGCAGCCAACGAAGGGTTGTGGACACTGAAGCTTTCTTT | CASSQRRVVDTEAFF